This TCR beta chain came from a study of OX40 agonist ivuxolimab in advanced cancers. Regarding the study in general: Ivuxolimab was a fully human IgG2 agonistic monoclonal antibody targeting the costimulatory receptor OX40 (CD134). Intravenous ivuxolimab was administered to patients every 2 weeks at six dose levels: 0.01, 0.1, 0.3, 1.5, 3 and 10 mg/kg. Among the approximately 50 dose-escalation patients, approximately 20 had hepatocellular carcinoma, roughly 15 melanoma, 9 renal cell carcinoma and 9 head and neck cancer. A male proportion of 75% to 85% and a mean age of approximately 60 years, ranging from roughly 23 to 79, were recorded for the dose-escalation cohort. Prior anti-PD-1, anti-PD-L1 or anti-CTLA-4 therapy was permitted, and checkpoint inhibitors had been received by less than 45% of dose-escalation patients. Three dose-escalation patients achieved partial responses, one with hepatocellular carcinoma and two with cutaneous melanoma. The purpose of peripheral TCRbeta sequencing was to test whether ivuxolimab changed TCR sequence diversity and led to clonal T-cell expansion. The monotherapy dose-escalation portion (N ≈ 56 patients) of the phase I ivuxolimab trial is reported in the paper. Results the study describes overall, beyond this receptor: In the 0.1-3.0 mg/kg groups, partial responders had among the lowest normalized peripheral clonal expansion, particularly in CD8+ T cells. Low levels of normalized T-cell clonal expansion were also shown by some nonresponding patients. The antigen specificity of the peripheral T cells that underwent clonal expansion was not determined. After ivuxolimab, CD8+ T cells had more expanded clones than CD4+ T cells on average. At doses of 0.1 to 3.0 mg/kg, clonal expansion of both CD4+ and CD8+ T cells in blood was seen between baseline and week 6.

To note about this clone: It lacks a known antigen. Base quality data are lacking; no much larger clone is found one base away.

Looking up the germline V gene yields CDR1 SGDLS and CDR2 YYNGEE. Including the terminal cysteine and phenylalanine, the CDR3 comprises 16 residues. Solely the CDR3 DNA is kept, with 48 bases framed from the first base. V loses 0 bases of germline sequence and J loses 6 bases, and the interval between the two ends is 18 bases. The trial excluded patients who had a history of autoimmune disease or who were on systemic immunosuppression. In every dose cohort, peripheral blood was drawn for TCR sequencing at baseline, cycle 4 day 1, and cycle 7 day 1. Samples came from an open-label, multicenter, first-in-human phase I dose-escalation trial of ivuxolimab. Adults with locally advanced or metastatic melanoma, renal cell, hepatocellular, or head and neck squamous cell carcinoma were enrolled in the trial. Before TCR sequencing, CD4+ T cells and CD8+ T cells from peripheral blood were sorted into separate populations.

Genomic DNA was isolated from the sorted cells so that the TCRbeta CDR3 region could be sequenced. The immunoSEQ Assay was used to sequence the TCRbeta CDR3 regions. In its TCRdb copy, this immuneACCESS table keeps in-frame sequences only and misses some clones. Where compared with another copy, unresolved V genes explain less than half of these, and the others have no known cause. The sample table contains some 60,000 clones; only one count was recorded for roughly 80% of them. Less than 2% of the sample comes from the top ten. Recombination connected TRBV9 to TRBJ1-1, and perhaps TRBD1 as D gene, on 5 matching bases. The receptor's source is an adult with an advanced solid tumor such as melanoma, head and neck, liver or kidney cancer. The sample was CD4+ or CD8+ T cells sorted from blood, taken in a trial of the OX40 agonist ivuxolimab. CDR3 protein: CASSVAPGTSSSEAFF. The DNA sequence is TGTGCCAGCAGCGTAGCACCCGGGACCTCGAGCTCTGAAGCTTTCTTT. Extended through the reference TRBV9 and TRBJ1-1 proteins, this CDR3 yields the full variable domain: DSGVTQTPKHLITATGQRVTLRCSPRSGDLSVYWYQQSLDQGLQFLIQYYNGEERAKGNILERFSAQQFPDLHSELNLSSLELGDSALYFCASSVAPGTSSSEAFFGQGTRLTVV.